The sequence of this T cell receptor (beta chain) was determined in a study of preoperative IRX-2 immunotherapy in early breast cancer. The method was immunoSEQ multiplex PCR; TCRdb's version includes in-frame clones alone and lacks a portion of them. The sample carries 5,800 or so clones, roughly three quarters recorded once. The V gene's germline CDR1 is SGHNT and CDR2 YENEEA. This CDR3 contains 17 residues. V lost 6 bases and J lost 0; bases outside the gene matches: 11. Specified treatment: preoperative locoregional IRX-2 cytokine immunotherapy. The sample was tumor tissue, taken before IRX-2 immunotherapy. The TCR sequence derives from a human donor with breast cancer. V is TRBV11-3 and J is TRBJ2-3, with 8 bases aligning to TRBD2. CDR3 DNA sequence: TGTGCCAGCAGACGAGCCTTAGCGGGGTTTAGCACAGATACGCAGTATTTT. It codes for CASRRALAGFSTDTQYF.